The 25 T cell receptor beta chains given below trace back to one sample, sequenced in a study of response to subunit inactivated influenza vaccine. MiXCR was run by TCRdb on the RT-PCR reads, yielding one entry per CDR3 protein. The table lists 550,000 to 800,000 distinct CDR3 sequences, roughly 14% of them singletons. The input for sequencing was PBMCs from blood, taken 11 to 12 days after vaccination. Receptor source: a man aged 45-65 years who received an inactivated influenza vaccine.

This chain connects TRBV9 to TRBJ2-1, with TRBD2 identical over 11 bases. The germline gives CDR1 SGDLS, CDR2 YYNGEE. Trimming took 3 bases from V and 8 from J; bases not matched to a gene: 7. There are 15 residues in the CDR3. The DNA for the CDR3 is TGTGCCAGCAGCGCTACTAGCGGGAGTTTCTATGAGCAGTTCTTC. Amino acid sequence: CASSATSGSFYEQFF.

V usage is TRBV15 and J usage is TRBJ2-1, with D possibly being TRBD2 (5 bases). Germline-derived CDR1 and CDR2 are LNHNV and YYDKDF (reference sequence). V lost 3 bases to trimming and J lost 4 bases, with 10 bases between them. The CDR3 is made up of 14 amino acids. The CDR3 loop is CATSRSPGYNEQFF. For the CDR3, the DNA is TGTGCCACCAGCAGGTCCCCGGGGTACAATGAGCAGTTCTTC. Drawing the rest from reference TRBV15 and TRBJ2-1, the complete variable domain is DAMVIQNPRYQVTQFGKPVTLSCSQTLNHNVMYWYQQKSSQAPKLLFHYYDKDFNNEADTPDNFQSRRPNTSFCFLDIRSPGLGDTAMYLCATSRSPGYNEQFFGPGTRLTVL.

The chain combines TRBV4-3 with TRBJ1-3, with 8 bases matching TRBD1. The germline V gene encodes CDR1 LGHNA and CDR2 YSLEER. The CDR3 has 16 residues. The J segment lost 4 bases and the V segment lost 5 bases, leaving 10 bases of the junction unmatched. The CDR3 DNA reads TGCGCCAGCAGCACCGGACAGGGATCTTTGGGAAACACCATATATTTT. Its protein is CASSTGQGSLGNTIYF.

CDR3 region: CSYVQLGGYETQYF. The CDR3 nucleotides are TGCAGTTACGTCCAGTTAGGGGGGTACGAGACCCAGTACTTC. V gene TRBV29-1 combines with J gene TRBJ2-5, with D tentatively TRBD1 or TRBD2 (6 bases each). The CDR3 sequence is 14 residues long. From germline, CDR1 is SQVTM and CDR2 ANQGSEA.

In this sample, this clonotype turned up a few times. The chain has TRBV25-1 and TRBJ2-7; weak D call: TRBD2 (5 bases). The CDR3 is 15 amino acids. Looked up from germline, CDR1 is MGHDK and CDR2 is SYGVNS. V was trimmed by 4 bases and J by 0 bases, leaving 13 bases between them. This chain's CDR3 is CASSGGQRLSYEQYF. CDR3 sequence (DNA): TGTGCCAGCAGTGGCGGTCAGCGGCTCTCCTACGAGCAGTACTTC.

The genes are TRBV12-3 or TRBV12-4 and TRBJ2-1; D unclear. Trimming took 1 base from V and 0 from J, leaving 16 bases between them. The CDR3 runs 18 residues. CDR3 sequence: CASSLDFRRRSSYNEQFF. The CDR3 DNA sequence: TGTGCCAGCAGTTTAGATTTTAGAAGGCGGAGCTCCTACAATGAGCAGTTCTTC.

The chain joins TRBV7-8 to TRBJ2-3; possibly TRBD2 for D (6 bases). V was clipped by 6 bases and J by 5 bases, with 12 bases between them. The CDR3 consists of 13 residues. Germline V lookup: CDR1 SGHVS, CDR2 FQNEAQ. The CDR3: CASRGTVQDTQYF. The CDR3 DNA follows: TGTGCCAGCAGGGGGACTGTTCAAGATACGCAGTATTTT.

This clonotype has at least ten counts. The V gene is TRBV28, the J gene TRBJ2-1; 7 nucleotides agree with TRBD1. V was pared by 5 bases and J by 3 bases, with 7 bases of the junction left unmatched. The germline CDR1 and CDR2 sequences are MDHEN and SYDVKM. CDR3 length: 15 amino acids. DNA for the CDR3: TGTGCCAGCAGTCCATCGACAGGGTACTACAATGAGCAGTTCTTC. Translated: CASSPSTGYYNEQFF.

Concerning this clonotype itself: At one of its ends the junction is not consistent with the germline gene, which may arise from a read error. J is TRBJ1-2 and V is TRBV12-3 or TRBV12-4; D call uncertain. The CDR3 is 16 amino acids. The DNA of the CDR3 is TGTGCCAGCAGTTTAAGGTCAGCTACACCCCGGTATGGCTACTCCTTC. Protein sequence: CASSLRSATPRYGYSF.

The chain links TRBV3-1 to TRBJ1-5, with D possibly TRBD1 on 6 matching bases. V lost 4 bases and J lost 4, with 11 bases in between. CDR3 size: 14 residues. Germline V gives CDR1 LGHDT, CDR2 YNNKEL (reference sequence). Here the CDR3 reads CASSRNTGNQPQHF. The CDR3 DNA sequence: TGTGCCAGCAGCCGCAACACAGGGAATCAGCCCCAGCATTTT.

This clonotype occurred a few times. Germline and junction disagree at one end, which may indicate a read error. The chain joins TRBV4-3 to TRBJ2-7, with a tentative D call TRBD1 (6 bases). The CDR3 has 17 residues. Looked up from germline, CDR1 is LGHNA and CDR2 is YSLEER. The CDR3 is CASSQEWTVEYSDEQYF. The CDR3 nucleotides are TGCGCCAGCAGCCAAGAGTGGACAGTGGAATACTCCGACGAGCAGTACTTC.

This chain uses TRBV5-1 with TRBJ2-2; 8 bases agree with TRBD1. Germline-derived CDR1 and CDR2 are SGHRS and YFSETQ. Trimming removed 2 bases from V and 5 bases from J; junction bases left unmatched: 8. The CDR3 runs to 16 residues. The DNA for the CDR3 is TGCGCCAGCAGCTTTCCTGACAGGGGTCCGACCGGGGAGCTGTTTTTT. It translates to CASSFPDRGPTGELFF.

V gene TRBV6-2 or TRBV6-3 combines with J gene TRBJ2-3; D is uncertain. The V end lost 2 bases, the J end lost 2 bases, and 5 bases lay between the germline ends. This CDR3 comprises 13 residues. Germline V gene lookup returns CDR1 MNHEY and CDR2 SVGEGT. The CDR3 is CASSYGDTDTQYF. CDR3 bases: TGTGCCAGCAGTTACGGAGACACAGATACGCAGTATTTT.

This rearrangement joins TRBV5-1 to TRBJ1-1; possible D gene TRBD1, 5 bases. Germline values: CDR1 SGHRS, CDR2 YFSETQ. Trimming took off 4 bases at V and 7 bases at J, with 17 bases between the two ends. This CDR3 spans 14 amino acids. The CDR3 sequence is CASSEPLGEVEAFF. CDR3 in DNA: TGCGCCAGCAGCGAGCCCTTGGGGGAGGTTGAAGCTTTCTTT.

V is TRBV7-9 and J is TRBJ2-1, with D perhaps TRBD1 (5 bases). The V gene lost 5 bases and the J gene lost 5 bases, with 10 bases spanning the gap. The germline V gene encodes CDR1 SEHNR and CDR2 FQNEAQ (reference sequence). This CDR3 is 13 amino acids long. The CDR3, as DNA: TGTGCCAGCAGCCTGACAGAGAACAATGAGCAGTTCTTC. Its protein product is CASSLTENNEQFF.

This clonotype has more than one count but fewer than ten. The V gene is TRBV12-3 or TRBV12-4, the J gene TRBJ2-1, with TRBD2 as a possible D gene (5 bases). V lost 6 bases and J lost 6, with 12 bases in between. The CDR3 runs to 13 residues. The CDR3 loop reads CASRMDSGNEQFF. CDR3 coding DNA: TGTGCCAGCAGAATGGACTCCGGCAATGAGCAGTTCTTC.

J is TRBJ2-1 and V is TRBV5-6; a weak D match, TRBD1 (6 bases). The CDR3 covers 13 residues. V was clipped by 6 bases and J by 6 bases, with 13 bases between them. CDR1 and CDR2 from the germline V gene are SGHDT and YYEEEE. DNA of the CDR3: TGTGCCAGCACCCCCGGGACATCCAATGAGCAGTTCTTC. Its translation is CASTPGTSNEQFF.

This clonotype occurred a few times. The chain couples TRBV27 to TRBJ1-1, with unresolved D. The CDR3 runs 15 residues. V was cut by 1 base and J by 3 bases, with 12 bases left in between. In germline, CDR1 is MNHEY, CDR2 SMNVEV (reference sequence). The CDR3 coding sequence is TGTGCCAGCAGTTTATTTCCGCGGAAAGACACTGAAGCTTTCTTT. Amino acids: CASSLFPRKDTEAFF.

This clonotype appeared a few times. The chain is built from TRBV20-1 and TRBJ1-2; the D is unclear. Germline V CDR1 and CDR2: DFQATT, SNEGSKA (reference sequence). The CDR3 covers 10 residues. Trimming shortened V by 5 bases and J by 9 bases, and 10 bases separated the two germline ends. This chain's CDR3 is CSAVRSSYTF. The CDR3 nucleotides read TGCAGTGCTGTCAGGTCGAGCTACACCTTC.

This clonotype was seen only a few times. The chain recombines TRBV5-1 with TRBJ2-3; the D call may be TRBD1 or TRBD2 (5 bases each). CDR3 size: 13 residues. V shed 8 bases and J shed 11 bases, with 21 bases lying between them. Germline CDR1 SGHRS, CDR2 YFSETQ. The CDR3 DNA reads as TGCGCCAGTCATCGAGGGGAGTATGGAGGGCAGTATTTT. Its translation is CASHRGEYGGQYF.

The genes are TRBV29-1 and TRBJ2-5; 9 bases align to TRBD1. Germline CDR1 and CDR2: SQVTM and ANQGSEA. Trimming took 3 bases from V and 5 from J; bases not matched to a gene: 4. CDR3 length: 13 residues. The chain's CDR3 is CSVEGQGGETQYF. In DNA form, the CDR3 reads TGCAGCGTTGAGGGACAGGGTGGGGAGACCCAGTACTTC.

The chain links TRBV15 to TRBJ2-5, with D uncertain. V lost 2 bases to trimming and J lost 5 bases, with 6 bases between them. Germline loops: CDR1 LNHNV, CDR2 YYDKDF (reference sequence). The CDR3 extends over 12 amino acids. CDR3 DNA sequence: TGTGCCACCAGCAGAAAGGGTGAGACCCAGTACTTC. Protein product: CATSRKGETQYF.

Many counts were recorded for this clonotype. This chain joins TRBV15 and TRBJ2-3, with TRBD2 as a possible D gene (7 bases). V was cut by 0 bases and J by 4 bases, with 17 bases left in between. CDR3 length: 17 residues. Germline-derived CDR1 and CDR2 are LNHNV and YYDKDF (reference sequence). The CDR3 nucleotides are TGTGCCACCAGCAGAGAAGGGGGGGTGGTCAGGGCAGATACGCAGTATTTT. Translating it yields CATSREGGVVRADTQYF.

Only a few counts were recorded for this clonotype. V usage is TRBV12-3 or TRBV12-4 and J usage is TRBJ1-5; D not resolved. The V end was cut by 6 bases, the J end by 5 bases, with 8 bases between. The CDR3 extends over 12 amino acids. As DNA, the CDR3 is TGTGCCAGCAGCCAACTTGATCAGCCCCAGCATTTT. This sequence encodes CASSQLDQPQHF.

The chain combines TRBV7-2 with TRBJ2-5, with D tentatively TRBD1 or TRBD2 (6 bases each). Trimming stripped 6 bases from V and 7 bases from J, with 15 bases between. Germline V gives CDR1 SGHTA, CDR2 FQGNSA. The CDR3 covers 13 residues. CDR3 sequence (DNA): TGTGCCAGCAGTCACCCGAAGGGGGGGACCCAGTACTTC. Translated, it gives CASSHPKGGTQYF.